A selection of T cell receptor beta chains follows, all from one sample in a study of T cell responses to AZD1222 COVID-19 vaccine. TCRdb's table, derived via immunoSEQ multiplex PCR, lists solely in-frame clones and lacks some. This sample has 95,000 to 100,000 clones, with approximately 86% found just once. Sequencing was performed on peripheral blood, taken on day 0 of AZD1222 vaccination. Receptors originate from an adult in good health. The conserved cysteine and the conserved F or W are not part of the CDR3 here. The order of the fields is V gene, CDR3 length, CDR3 protein.

TRBV19 13 ASSIGGMGGETQY
TRBV19 12 ASSTTGGNTEAF
TRBV10-3 15 AISEGTNPSWTNTQY
TRBV28 11 ASSLDWKQEAF
TRBV11-2 14 ASSYSFLSSYNEQF
TRBV7-2 14 ASSLAGGTSNYGYT
TRBV4-3 12 ASSPSGSTDTQY
TRBV11-3 13 ASSLEGTGAYEQY
TRBV6-4 10 ASGQVDSPLH
TRBV9 13 ASSPREGGTETQY
TRBV4-3 11 ASSGVAGYGYT
TRBV2 11 ASSSRTDYEQY
TRBV28 13 ASSLVGQGNSPLH
TRBV27 12 ASSSGQGVYEQY
TRBV19 12 ASSILSEIYGYT
TRBV6-5 12 ASSQGQNNSPLH
TRBV28 12 ASPPRGSSYEQY
TRBV24-1 12 ATSPGHTNTEAF
TRBV30 11 ACRRESTDTQY
TRBV5-6 12 ASSLRPGGYGYT
TRBV12-3/TRBV12-4 11 ASSLGQGYEQY
TRBV6-5 14 ASSYLRKSSGNTIY
TRBV6-5 13 ASRRATGSGFVQF
TRBV28 12 ASSLSSSGNTIY
TRBV7-6 13 ASSLEQGAYNEQF
TRBV28 14 ASSLSNGRGRLEQY
TRBV7-6 12 ASRLAENTGELF
TRBV6-2/TRBV6-3 17 ASSRTHRTGGTGANVLT
TRBV7-9 10 ASSLDNQPQH
TRBV27 13 ASSLGRGPNTEAF